Listed below are T cell receptor beta chains from one sample, sequenced in a study of cytomegalovirus exposure and HLA in healthy donors. Profiled with immunoSEQ multiplex PCR; TCRdb holds only in-frame clones, not every one. Among 200,000 or so clones, roughly 82% were seen once, and the ten largest hold around an eighth. The source material was PBMCs. Receptors originate from a woman aged 25 to 39 in good health and CMV-seropositive. CDR3s include the opening cysteine and the closing phenylalanine or tryptophan. The D gene is left open where the match is weak. Not all rows give a size; the values are once, few, many and, for expanded clones, a class.

j_call: TRBJ2-7
d_call: TRBD1
clone_size: NA
v_call: TRBV9
cdr3_aa: CASSVTGTGTYEQYF
cdr3_nt: TGTGCCAGCAGCGTAACCGGGACAGGCACCTACGAGCAGTACTTC

j_call: TRBJ1-1
d_call: NA
clone_size: NA
v_call: TRBV5-1
cdr3_aa: CASSTPRGGDTEAFF
cdr3_nt: TGCGCCAGCAGTACCCCGAGAGGGGGGGACACTGAAGCTTTCTTT

j_call: TRBJ2-7
d_call: NA
clone_size: NA
v_call: TRBV7-6
cdr3_aa: CASSLEAGAGEQYF
cdr3_nt: TGTGCCAGCAGCTTAGAAGCGGGCGCGGGGGAGCAGTACTTC

j_call: TRBJ2-2
d_call: NA
clone_size: NA
v_call: TRBV5-1
cdr3_aa: CASSSARDTGELFF
cdr3_nt: TGCGCCAGCAGCTCGGCCAGGGACACCGGGGAGCTGTTTTTT

j_call: TRBJ2-1
d_call: NA
clone_size: NA
v_call: TRBV7-8
cdr3_aa: CASSLHLGGIGYEQFF
cdr3_nt: TGTGCCAGCAGCTTACATCTTGGAGGGATCGGCTATGAGCAGTTCTTC

j_call: TRBJ1-4
d_call: TRBD1
clone_size: NA
v_call: TRBV5-1
cdr3_aa: CASSLGGQAGEKLFF
cdr3_nt: TGCGCCAGCAGCTTGGGGGGACAGGCGGGTGAAAAACTGTTTTTT

j_call: TRBJ1-5
d_call: TRBD1
clone_size: NA
v_call: TRBV19
cdr3_aa: CASSSDRAPNQPQHF
cdr3_nt: TGTGCCAGTAGTAGCGACAGGGCCCCTAATCAGCCCCAGCATTTT

j_call: TRBJ1-3
d_call: NA
clone_size: NA
v_call: TRBV15
cdr3_aa: CATSRDPTAGNTIYF
cdr3_nt: TGTGCCACCAGCAGAGATCCAACAGCAGGAAACACCATATATTTT

j_call: TRBJ1-5
d_call: TRBD1
clone_size: NA
v_call: TRBV5-6
cdr3_aa: CASSVDRSNQPQHF
cdr3_nt: TGTGCCAGCAGCGTGGACAGGTCCAATCAGCCCCAGCATTTT

j_call: TRBJ2-2
d_call: TRBD2
clone_size: NA
v_call: TRBV5-1
cdr3_aa: CASSWAGGPNTGELFF
cdr3_nt: TGCGCCAGCAGCTGGGCGGGAGGCCCGAACACCGGGGAGCTGTTTTTT

j_call: TRBJ2-5
d_call: TRBD1
clone_size: NA
v_call: TRBV7-9
cdr3_aa: CASSPWTGEETQYF
cdr3_nt: TGTGCCAGCAGCCCCTGGACAGGGGAAGAGACCCAGTACTTC

j_call: TRBJ2-6
d_call: TRBD2
clone_size: once
v_call: TRBV28
cdr3_aa: CASSLVGGRVWDRANVLTF
cdr3_nt: TGTGCCAGCAGTTTGGTCGGAGGGAGGGTCTGGGATCGCGCCAACGTCCTGACTTTC

j_call: TRBJ2-3
d_call: TRBD2
clone_size: NA
v_call: TRBV7-2
cdr3_aa: CASSLGNSGTDTQYF
cdr3_nt: TGTGCCAGCAGCTTAGGTAATAGCGGGACAGATACGCAGTATTTT